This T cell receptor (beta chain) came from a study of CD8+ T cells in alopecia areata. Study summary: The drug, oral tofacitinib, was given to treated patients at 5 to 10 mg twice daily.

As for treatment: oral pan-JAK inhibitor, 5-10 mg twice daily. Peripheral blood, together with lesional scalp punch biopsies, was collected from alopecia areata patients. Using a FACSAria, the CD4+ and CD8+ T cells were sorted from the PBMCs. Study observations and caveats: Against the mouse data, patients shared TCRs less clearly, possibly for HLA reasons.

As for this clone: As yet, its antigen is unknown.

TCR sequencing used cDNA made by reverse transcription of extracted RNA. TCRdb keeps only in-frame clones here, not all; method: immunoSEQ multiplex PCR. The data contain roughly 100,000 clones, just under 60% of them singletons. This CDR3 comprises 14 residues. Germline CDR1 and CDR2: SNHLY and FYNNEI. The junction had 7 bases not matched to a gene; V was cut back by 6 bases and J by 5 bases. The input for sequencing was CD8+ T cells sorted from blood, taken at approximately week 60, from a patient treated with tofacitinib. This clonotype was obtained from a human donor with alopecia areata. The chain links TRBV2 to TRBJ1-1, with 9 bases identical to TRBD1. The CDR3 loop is CASSLDRGYTEAFF. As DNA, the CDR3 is TGTGCCAGCAGCTTGGACAGGGGATATACTGAAGCTTTCTTT.